This entry concerns a single T cell receptor (beta chain). Its antigen remains unknown. TCRdb reprocessed the reads via MiXCR and lists one record per CDR3 protein. The sample holds around 330,000 distinct CDR3 sequences, roughly 15% seen once. The data were obtained in a study of T cell repertoires in cytomegalovirus infection. At the level of the study: Public TCR beta signatures indicated both CMV infection and matching HLA type. Findings and limits, study-wide: Carriage of CMV together with the relevant HLA was identifiable through cumulative public TCR beta family frequency. In two of eight donors, the top clonotype was HLA-C-restricted CMV-specific.

The specimen was PBMCs. The receptor comes from a human donor in good health (CMV status not recorded). Some clones in this sample may be carry-over from other donors' samples.

The CDR3 DNA is TGCAGTGCTAGAGCGGCAGGGGGAATGGAAATGGGCTACACCTTC. This codes for CSARAAGGMEMGYTF. The rearrangement links TRBV20-1 to TRBJ1-2, with 7 nucleotides matching TRBD1. CDR1 is DFQATT, CDR2 SNEGSKA, per germline (reference sequence). Germline trimming cut 1 base from V and 8 bases from J; bases unmatched to any gene: 13. The CDR3 length is 15 residues.